This T cell receptor beta chain emerged from a study of shared clonotypes between healthy human individuals. As for this clone: The sample holds other DNA sequences that translate to the same CDR3.

The data were produced by immunoSEQ multiplex PCR, yet TCRdb's version contains in-frame clones alone and is incomplete. The sample consists of more than 1.2 million clones, 98% of them appearing once. Trimming removed 4 bases from V and 4 bases from J, with 11 bases in between. This CDR3 comprises 13 residues. Per germline, CDR1 SQVTM and CDR2 ANQGSEA. The authors divided CD4+ cells into CD45RA+ naive and CD45RA-negative memory subsets. The chain combines TRBV29-1 with TRBJ1-5, with D possibly matching TRBD1 (5 bases). The sequence came from a man aged 25 to 40 in good health. Sequenced: naive CD4+ T cells sorted from blood. Documented subset: CD45RA+ positively selected. The CDR3 DNA follows: TGCAGCGTTGGAGGACGGGGGAATCAGCCCCAGCATTTT. Its translation: CSVGGRGNQPQHF.